This record covers a single TCR beta chain. As yet, its antigen is unknown. This entry belongs to a study of post-analysis software for immune sequencing data. Background on the study: Disease trajectories encompassed relapsing-remitting, secondary progressive and progressive-relapsing multiple sclerosis. Whole-study findings and limits: Significantly lower normalized Chao1 diversity was seen in multiple sclerosis patients than in controls. Among 5 or 6 TRBV segments more frequent in patients than controls were TRBV5-6, TRBV5-1 and TRBV20-1. Samples sharing a preparation batch grouped tightly together when assessed by F measure.

This CDR3 comprises 14 residues. V lost 10 bases and J lost 1; bases outside the gene matches: 9. Germline CDR1 is MDHEN and CDR2 is SYDVKM. Researchers reported that TCR beta cDNA libraries carried unique molecular identifiers. Each sample of roughly 0.9 to 11 million input T cells yielded roughly 0.5 million cDNA molecules, so each molecule approximated one T cell. Each CDR3 protein gets one entry after TCRdb re-called the PCR reads with MiXCR. The profile shows about 540,000 distinct CDR3 sequences, under 40% of them singletons. The sample taken for sequencing was blood. This rearrangement joins TRBV28 to TRBJ2-5; TRBD1 aligns across 7 bases. The receptor was isolated from a girl aged 2-17 years with multiple sclerosis. CDR3 residues: CATLIRQGQETQYF. The CDR3 nucleotides read TGTGCCACCCTTATCCGACAGGGCCAAGAGACCCAGTACTTC.